This is a list of T cell receptor beta chains from one sample in a study of glioma-infiltrating T cells after dendritic cell vaccination. Profiled with immunoSEQ multiplex PCR; TCRdb holds only in-frame clones, not every one. The sample has about 92,000 clones; over 75% are singletons. The sample consisted of blood, taken before dendritic cell vaccination. The receptors originated from a human donor with glioblastoma. The CDR3 runs from the conserved cysteine through the conserved F or W. Each record gives: J gene, clone size, V gene, D gene, CDR3 length, CDR3 protein, CDR3 DNA. A D gene is named only where the DNA matches it firmly. The size entry is marked missing in some rows and otherwise reads once, few, many or a size class.

>TRBJ2-3|few|TRBV5-1|TRBD2|16
CASSSQRGISTDTQYF
TGCGCCAGCAGCTCTCAGCGGGGAATAAGCACAGATACGCAGTATTTT
>TRBJ1-5|once|TRBV27|TRBD1|14
CASRRGRSNQPQHF
TGTGCCAGCAGGAGGGGGCGTAGCAATCAGCCCCAGCATTTT
>TRBJ2-5|NA|TRBV5-4|TRBD2|15
CASRSRLAGVETQYF
TGTGCCAGCAGGTCACGACTAGCGGGGGTTGAGACCCAGTACTTC
>TRBJ2-7|NA|TRBV5-1|TRBD1|16
CASSLGDRVVSYEQYF
TGCGCCAGCAGCCTTGGGGACAGGGTGGTCTCCTACGAGCAGTACTTC
>TRBJ1-1|NA|TRBV27|NA|13
CASSGRGRTEAFF
TGTGCCAGCTCAGGGCGGGGGCGCACTGAAGCTTTCTTT
>TRBJ2-1|NA|TRBV4-1|NA|16
CASSQDDVGGAVEQFF
TGCGCCAGCAGCCAAGACGACGTCGGAGGGGCGGTTGAGCAGTTCTTC
>TRBJ1-2|NA|TRBV7-8|TRBD1|14
CASSSTGTGAGYTF
TGTGCCAGCAGCTCGACCGGGACAGGGGCCGGCTACACCTTC
>TRBJ2-2|NA|TRBV7-6|TRBD2|16
CASSLGLAVNTGELFF
TGTGCCAGCAGCTTAGGACTAGCGGTAAACACCGGGGAGCTGTTTTTT
>TRBJ2-3|NA|TRBV5-1|NA|13
CASSSGITDTQYF
TGCGCCAGCAGCTCCGGGATCACAGATACGCAGTATTTT
>TRBJ1-4|NA|TRBV5-1|NA|14
CASREGSTNEKLFF
TGCGCCAGCAGAGAGGGATCAACTAATGAAAAACTGTTTTTT
>TRBJ2-7|NA|TRBV7-2|NA|14
CASSFGTRPYEQYF
TGTGCCAGCAGCTTCGGGACAAGACCCTACGAGCAGTACTTC
>TRBJ1-5|NA|TRBV27|TRBD1|15
CASSPDRGLNQPQHF
TGTGCCAGCAGTCCGGACAGGGGGCTGAATCAGCCCCAGCATTTT
>TRBJ2-5|NA|TRBV25-1|NA|14
CASRRVGGPETQYF
TGTGCCAGCAGAAGGGTGGGAGGCCCAGAGACCCAGTACTTC
>TRBJ2-2|few|TRBV28|TRBD2|16
CASRYSGTRDTGELFF
TGTGCCAGCAGGTATAGCGGGACCCGAGACACCGGGGAGCTGTTTTTT
>TRBJ2-7|NA|TRBV5-1|TRBD1|16
CASSLGGTGGQNEQYF
TGCGCCAGCAGCTTGGGGGGGACAGGGGGACAGAACGAGCAGTACTTC
>TRBJ2-7|NA|TRBV6-6|TRBD1|15
CASSYPGTDNYEQYF
TGTGCCAGCAGTTACCCCGGGACAGACAATTACGAGCAGTACTTC
>TRBJ1-2|NA|TRBV11-1|TRBD1|16
CASSFAGTGANYGYTF
TGTGCCAGCAGCTTCGCTGGGACAGGGGCTAACTATGGCTACACCTTC
>TRBJ2-7|NA|TRBV11-2|NA|15
CASSLGRAGFNEQYF
TGTGCCAGCAGCTTAGGCAGGGCAGGGTTTAACGAGCAGTACTTC
>TRBJ1-2|NA|TRBV19|NA|15
CASSIITGSNYGYTF
TGTGCCAGTAGTATCATAACAGGGTCTAACTATGGCTACACCTTC
>TRBJ2-7|NA|TRBV5-4|TRBD2|16
CASSLGLAGSSYEQYF
TGTGCCAGCAGCTTGGGGCTAGCGGGTTCCTCCTACGAGCAGTACTTC
>TRBJ2-7|NA|TRBV5-4|TRBD2|16
CASSLSTSGGAYEQYF
TGTGCCAGCAGCTTGTCGACTAGCGGGGGGGCGTACGAGCAGTACTTC
>TRBJ2-7|NA|TRBV18|NA|15
CASSPGQSSLNEQYF
TGTGCCAGCTCACCGGGACAATCCTCCCTAAACGAGCAGTACTTC
>TRBJ1-3|NA|TRBV28|NA|14
CASSLEISGNTIYF
TGTGCCAGCAGCTTAGAGATCTCTGGAAACACCATATATTTT
>TRBJ2-7|NA|TRBV5-1|NA|16
CASSLEGGQYGYEQYF
TGCGCCAGCAGCTTGGAGGGGGGACAGTACGGATACGAGCAGTACTTC
>TRBJ1-6|NA|TRBV7-9|NA|17
CASSSSHHQGYNSPLHF
TGTGCCAGCAGCTCCTCCCACCATCAGGGCTATAATTCACCCCTCCACTTT
>TRBJ1-5|NA|TRBV6-5|NA|14
CASSEGGSNQPQHF
TGTGCCAGCAGTGAAGGGGGTAGCAATCAGCCCCAGCATTTT
>TRBJ1-2|NA|TRBV6-6|TRBD1|15
CASSYEGGPNYGYTF
TGTGCCAGCAGTTACGAAGGGGGCCCTAACTATGGCTACACCTTC
>TRBJ1-5|NA|TRBV6-5|TRBD1|14
CASSFDRGWSGQHF
TGTGCCAGCAGTTTCGACAGGGGTTGGAGTGGCCAGCATTTT
>TRBJ2-4|NA|TRBV7-2|TRBD2|16
CASSPRGAGGLDIQYF
TGTGCCAGCAGCCCTCGAGGAGCGGGAGGGCTTGACATTCAGTACTTC
>TRBJ1-3|NA|TRBV9|NA|17
CASSVDPFSGPGNTIYF
TGTGCCAGCAGCGTAGACCCTTTTTCAGGGCCTGGAAACACCATATATTTT
>TRBJ2-7|NA|TRBV6-5|TRBD1|15
CASRTLLLQGAEQYF
TGTGCCAGCAGGACCCTCCTCTTACAGGGGGCGGAGCAGTACTTC
>TRBJ1-2|once|TRBV6-5|NA|12
CASSDSPYGYTF
TGTGCCAGCAGCGACAGTCCCTATGGCTACACCTTC
>TRBJ2-3|once|TRBV4-1|TRBD1|16
CASSQQGQPSTDTQYF
TGCGCCAGCAGCCAACAGGGACAGCCTTCCACAGATACGCAGTATTTT
>TRBJ2-1|few|TRBV2|NA|12
CASSVLPWEQFF
TGTGCCAGCAGTGTACTTCCGTGGGAGCAGTTCTTC
>TRBJ2-7|once|TRBV28|TRBD1|14
CASSSSGQGSEQYF
TGTGCCAGCAGTTCCTCGGGACAGGGGTCCGAGCAGTACTTC
>TRBJ2-5|NA|TRBV5-1|TRBD2|15
CASSLMAGGGETQYF
TGCGCCAGCAGCTTGATGGCGGGGGGAGGGGAGACCCAGTACTTC
>TRBJ2-1|NA|TRBV6-1|TRBD2|15
CASSSMGLAGDEQFF
TGTGCCAGCAGCTCTATGGGACTAGCGGGAGATGAGCAGTTCTTC
>TRBJ2-5|NA|TRBV6-1|TRBD1|16
CASSENRGRVQETQYF
TGTGCCAGCAGTGAAAACAGGGGGCGCGTTCAAGAGACCCAGTACTTC
>TRBJ1-4|few|TRBV5-5|NA|15
CASSNLGPSNEKLFF
TGTGCCAGCAGCAACCTTGGGCCGAGTAATGAAAAACTGTTTTTT
>TRBJ1-2|NA|TRBV9|NA|14
CASSVSEGVYGYTF
TGTGCCAGCAGCGTAAGCGAGGGTGTCTATGGCTACACCTTC
>TRBJ1-1|NA|TRBV27|NA|13
CASSGNTNTEAFF
TGTGCCAGCAGTGGCAACACGAACACTGAAGCTTTCTTT